This T cell receptor (beta chain) stems from a study of blood T cell repertoires in COVID-19. The V and J ends lost 10 bases and 2 bases, in that order; junction bases with no gene match: 9. Germline V CDR1 and CDR2: SGHTA, FQGNSA. The length of the CDR3 is 14 residues. Assay used: immunoSEQ multiplex PCR; TCRdb lists only in-frame clones, some missing. Of about 270,000 clones listed, roughly nine tenths are singletons. The J gene is TRBJ2-7, the V gene TRBV7-2; 9 positions match TRBD2. Material for sequencing was peripheral blood. The source is a man aged 60-69 years who had recovered from COVID-19. The chain's CDR3 is CAINPGTSPYEQYF. The CDR3 DNA is TGTGCCATTAATCCCGGGACTAGCCCCTACGAGCAGTACTTC.